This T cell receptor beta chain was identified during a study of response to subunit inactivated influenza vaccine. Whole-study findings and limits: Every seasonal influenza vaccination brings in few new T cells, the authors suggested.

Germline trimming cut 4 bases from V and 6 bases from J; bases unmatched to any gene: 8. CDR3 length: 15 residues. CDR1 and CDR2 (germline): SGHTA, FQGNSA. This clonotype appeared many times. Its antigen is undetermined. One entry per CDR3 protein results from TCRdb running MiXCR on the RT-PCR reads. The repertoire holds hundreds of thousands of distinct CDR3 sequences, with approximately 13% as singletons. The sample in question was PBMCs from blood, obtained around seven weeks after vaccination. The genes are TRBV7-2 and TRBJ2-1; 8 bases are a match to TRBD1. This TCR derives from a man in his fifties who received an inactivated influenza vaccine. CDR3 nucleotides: TGTGCCAGCAGCTCAAGGAGCAGGGGGCTCAATGAGCAGTTCTTC. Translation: CASSSRSRGLNEQFF.